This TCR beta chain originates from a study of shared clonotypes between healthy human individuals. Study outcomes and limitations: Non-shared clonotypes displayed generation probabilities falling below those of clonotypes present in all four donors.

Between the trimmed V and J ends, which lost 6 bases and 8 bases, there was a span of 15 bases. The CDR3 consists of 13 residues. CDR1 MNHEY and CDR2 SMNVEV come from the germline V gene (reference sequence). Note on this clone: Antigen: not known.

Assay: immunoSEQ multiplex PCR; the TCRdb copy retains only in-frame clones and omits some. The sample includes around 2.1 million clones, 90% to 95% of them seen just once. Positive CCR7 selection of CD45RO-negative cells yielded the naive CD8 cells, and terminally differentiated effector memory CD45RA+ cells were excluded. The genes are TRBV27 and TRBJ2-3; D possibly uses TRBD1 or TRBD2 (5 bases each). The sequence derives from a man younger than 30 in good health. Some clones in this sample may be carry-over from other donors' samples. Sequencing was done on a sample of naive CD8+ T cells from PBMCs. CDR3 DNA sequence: TGTGCCAGCAGGGAGAGAGGGGTCACTACGCAGTATTTT. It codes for CASRERGVTTQYF.